Following are 30 T cell receptor beta chains from one sample sequenced in a study of T cells in Graves' hyperthyroidism and ophthalmopathy. TCR beta CDR3 regions were amplified from RNA transcripts. A set of HTBI primers served as the primers for a first-round RT-PCR of the TCR CDR3. TCRdb analysed the multiplex PCR reads with MiXCR anew, one entry per CDR3 protein. The data contain over 400,000 distinct CDR3 sequences, roughly 15% of them singletons. Sequences were obtained from blood. These receptor sequences come from a man younger than 35 with Graves' ophthalmopathy.

This clonotype was seen many times. This chain connects TRBV28 to TRBJ1-2; a possible D gene is TRBD1 (6 bases). V was shortened by 5 bases and J by 8 bases, with 12 bases between the two germline ends. Germline CDR1 is MDHEN and CDR2 is SYDVKM. CDR3 size: 12 residues. Written as DNA, the CDR3 is TGTGCCAGCAGTCCTAGGGGGAGCGGCTACACCTTC. Its protein is CASSPRGSGYTF.

This clonotype has only a few counts. V is TRBV6-1 and J is TRBJ2-3, with 8 positions matching TRBD2. This CDR3 is built from 18 residues. Germline CDR1 and CDR2: MNHNS and SASEGT. J gave up 1 base and V 5 bases, and 14 bases lay outside the gene matches. CDR3 coding DNA: TGTGCCAGCAGTAACAGCAACCCCGGGACTAGGGGCACAGATACGCAGTATTTT. The encoded protein is CASSNSNPGTRGTDTQYF.

The chain employs TRBV5-1 and TRBJ2-5; 10 nucleotides match TRBD1. Germline CDR1 SGHRS, CDR2 YFSETQ. CDR3 length: 18 amino acids. The ends lost 4 bases at V and 2 bases at J; junction bases unmatched: 14. The CDR3 loop is CASSPTGGLGNYQETQYF. DNA of the CDR3: TGCGCCAGCAGCCCGACAGGGGGCCTCGGTAATTATCAAGAGACCCAGTACTTC.

Concerning this clonotype itself: This could be a read error, since a much larger clone is one nucleotide away. This chain joins TRBV29-1 and TRBJ2-7; perhaps TRBD2 as D (5 bases). This CDR3 has 12 amino acids. Trimming cost V 4 bases and J 0 bases, with 7 bases left between them. The germline V gene has CDR1 SQVTM and CDR2 ANQGSEA. CDR3 coding DNA: TGCAGCGTTGCGGGGAGCTCCTACGAGCAGTACTTC. It encodes CSVAGSSYEQYF.

The sample holds a few counts of this clonotype. The chain joins TRBV9 to TRBJ2-5, with TRBD2 as a possible D gene (6 bases). Germline V gene sequence: CDR1 SGDLS, CDR2 YYNGEE. The CDR3 has 17 amino acids. V lost 3 bases and J lost 0, with 18 bases in between. In DNA form, the CDR3 reads TGTGCCAGCAGCGGGATCATAGGAGGGCTAAACCAAGAGACCCAGTACTTC. This translates into CASSGIIGGLNQETQYF.

The rearrangement uses TRBV10-1 and TRBJ1-2; 9 positions agree with TRBD1. Unmatched junction bases numbered 15, after V lost 6 bases and J lost 7 bases. Germline V CDR1 and CDR2: WNHNN, SYGVQD (reference sequence). This CDR3 has 16 amino acids. CDR3 loop: CASSGGPGQGLGGYTF. The CDR3 nucleotides read TGCGCCAGCAGCGGCGGCCCTGGACAGGGGCTCGGTGGCTACACCTTC.

The chain couples TRBV19 to TRBJ1-6; no definite D call. This CDR3 is 14 amino acids long. In germline, CDR1 is LNHDA, CDR2 SQIVND (reference sequence). The V end lost 5 bases, the J end lost 7 bases, and 12 bases lay between the germline ends. Written as DNA, the CDR3 is TGTGCCAGTAGTGGCGCCACAGCAAATTCACCCCTCCACTTT. Encoded protein: CASSGATANSPLHF.

This clonotype has ten or more counts. The chain links TRBV12-3 or TRBV12-4 to TRBJ2-3; 7 nucleotides line up with TRBD2. The J segment lost 8 bases and the V segment lost 5 bases, leaving 7 bases of the junction unmatched. The CDR3 is 13 amino acids. The CDR3 is CASSPRPSGTQYF. The DNA for the CDR3 is TGTGCCAGCAGTCCCCGCCCTAGCGGTACGCAGTATTTT.

As regards this clonotype: A much larger clone lies one base from this, so it may be a read error. CDR3 region: CASSLVFSGNEQYF. Written as DNA, the CDR3 is TGTGCCAGCAGCTTAGTTTTCTCAGGGAATGAGCAGTACTTC. This rearrangement joins TRBV9 to TRBJ2-1, with a weak D call TRBD1 (5 bases). The J call may be wrong; the DNA end is better matched by TRBJ2-7. Germline V gene lookup returns CDR1 SGDLS and CDR2 YYNGEE. This CDR3 comprises 14 residues.

The chain couples TRBV4-1 to TRBJ2-1; 7 positions agree with TRBD2. The CDR3 loop spans 17 amino acids. The V segment lost 3 bases and the J segment 0 bases; nucleotides outside the gene matches: 8. Per the germline V gene, CDR1 is MGHRA and CDR2 is YSYEKL. Written as DNA, the CDR3 is TGCGCCAGCAGCCAGCCTGAGTCGGGGGGCTCCTACAATGAGCAGTTCTTC. It is translated as CASSQPESGGSYNEQFF.

A few counts support this clonotype. The chain is built from TRBV5-1 and TRBJ2-7, with D perhaps matching TRBD1 (5 bases). This CDR3 spans 14 amino acids. CDR1 SGHRS and CDR2 YFSETQ come from the germline V gene. V was clipped by 4 bases and J by 6 bases, with 17 bases between them. CDR3 nucleotides: TGCGCCAGCAGCACCGACAGAGCCACGTCCGAGCAGTACTTC. It specifies CASSTDRATSEQYF.

The chain is built from TRBV6-4 and TRBJ2-1, with 7 nucleotides matching TRBD2. The CDR3 is 14 residues long. Losses at the gene ends were 4 bases for V and 5 bases for J; bases not matched to a gene: 5. In germline, CDR1 is MRHNA, CDR2 SNTAGT. CDR3 protein: CASSATSEDNEQFF. The CDR3, as DNA: TGTGCCAGCAGTGCCACTAGCGAGGACAATGAGCAGTTCTTC.

With regard to this clonotype: Possible read error: a much larger clone is one base away. The rearrangement joins TRBV20-1 to TRBJ2-1; 9 nucleotides match TRBD2. The length of the CDR3 is 15 residues. The germline CDR1 and CDR2 sequences are DFQATT and SNEGSKA (reference sequence). In DNA, the CDR3 is TGCAATGCTAGAAGGCTAGCGGGGTCCTACAATGAGCAGTTCTTC. It is translated as CNARRLAGSYNEQFF.

This clonotype was seen at least ten times. The chain links TRBV7-9 to TRBJ2-1, with unresolved D. CDR1 SEHNR and CDR2 FQNEAQ come from the germline V gene (reference sequence). V lost 5 bases, J lost 8 bases, and 10 bases lay in between. CDR3 length: 12 residues. The CDR3 DNA reads as TGTGCCAGCAGCCTGCGGTTCGATGAGCAGTTCTTC. Its translation is CASSLRFDEQFF. The complete variable domain, with remaining parts taken from reference TRBV7-9 and TRBJ2-1, reads DTGVSQNPRHKITKRGQNVTFRCDPISEHNRLYWYRQTLGQGPEFLTYFQNEAQLEKSRLLSDRFSAERPKGSFSTLEIQRTEQGDSAMYLCASSLRFDEQFFGPGTRLTVL.

This clonotype was picked up many times. The J gene is TRBJ2-3, the V gene TRBV7-9; D possibly corresponds to TRBD1 (6 bases). The CDR3 sequence is 16 residues long. From germline, CDR1 is SEHNR and CDR2 FQNEAQ (reference sequence). Trimming took 5 bases from V and 2 from J, leaving 17 bases between them. The CDR3 here is CASSQPDRTHTDTQYF. The DNA of the CDR3 is TGTGCCAGCAGCCAGCCCGACAGGACACACACAGATACGCAGTATTTT.

This clonotype was observed many times. The rearrangement links TRBV12-3 or TRBV12-4 to TRBJ1-2, with TRBD1 as a possible D gene (5 bases). The CDR3 covers 13 residues. V shed 6 bases and J shed 6 bases, with 14 bases lying between them. CDR3 sequence: CASRLGRINGYTF. CDR3 coding DNA: TGTGCCAGCAGGTTGGGACGGATCAATGGCTACACCTTC.

V gene TRBV7-2 combines with J gene TRBJ2-3, with D maybe TRBD2 (6 bases). The germline V and J ends were trimmed by 1 base and 0 bases, with 14 bases remaining between them. This CDR3 contains 17 residues. Germline V lookup: CDR1 SGHTA, CDR2 FQGNSA. The DNA of the CDR3 is TGTGCCAGCAGCTTAGTTGTGACTAGAACTAGCACAGATACGCAGTATTTT. This translates into CASSLVVTRTSTDTQYF.

Remarks on this clonotype: This clone may be a read error of a much larger clone one base away. The chain uses TRBV7-9 and TRBJ2-1; 14 bases match TRBD2. This CDR3 is 16 amino acids long. Per germline, CDR1 SEHNR and CDR2 FQNEAQ (reference sequence). CDR3 DNA sequence: TGTGCCGGCAGCTTCCGGACTAGCGGGGGGCACAATGAGCAGTTCTTC. Protein: CAGSFRTSGGHNEQFF.

There are many counts of this clonotype. The chain has TRBV12-3 or TRBV12-4 and TRBJ2-3; D uncertain. This CDR3 spans 15 amino acids. V was pared by 6 bases and J by 0 bases, with 13 bases between. The CDR3 reads CASSLGGYSTDTQYF. For the CDR3, the DNA is TGTGCCAGCAGCCTAGGCGGATACAGCACAGATACGCAGTATTTT.

Notes on this clonotype: A much larger clone is a single base away; this may be a read error. Written as DNA, the CDR3 is TGTGCCACCTCCGGAACCTACAATGAGCAGTTCTTC. It specifies CATSGTYNEQFF. This rearrangement joins TRBV6-1 to TRBJ2-1; D is unresolved. Germline CDR1 is MNHNS and CDR2 is SASEGT. V was pared by 10 bases and J by 2 bases, with 9 bases between. This CDR3 spans 12 amino acids.

V gene TRBV20-1 combines with J gene TRBJ1-5; maybe TRBD1 (5 bases). CDR1 and CDR2 (germline): DFQATT, SNEGSKA (reference sequence). V was cut by 4 bases and J by 0 bases, with 10 bases left in between. This CDR3 is 14 amino acids long. The CDR3 loop is CSAMMRGSNQPQHF. The CDR3 DNA is TGCAGTGCTATGATGAGGGGTAGCAATCAGCCCCAGCATTTT.

The sample holds many counts of this clonotype. The chain employs TRBV7-9 and TRBJ2-7, with 10 nucleotides matching TRBD2. This CDR3 has 15 amino acids. Looked up from germline, CDR1 is SEHNR and CDR2 is FQNEAQ (reference sequence). V lost 4 bases and J lost 4; bases outside the gene matches: 7. The CDR3: CASSSSGRASYEQYF. CDR3 DNA sequence: TGTGCCAGCAGCTCTAGCGGGAGAGCGTCGTACGAGCAGTACTTC.

This clonotype was seen repeatedly, ten times or more. The chain employs TRBV12-3 or TRBV12-4 and TRBJ2-7; 7 bases match TRBD1. Trimming cost V 5 bases and J 4 bases; bases outside gene matches: 11. This CDR3 contains 15 residues. The CDR3 DNA is TGTGCCAGCAGTCCAGGGAGACCACAGGGGTACGAGCAGTACTTC. Its protein product is CASSPGRPQGYEQYF.

This clonotype was detected ten times or more. The rearrangement links TRBV5-1 to TRBJ1-6; 7 bases fit TRBD1. The CDR3 sequence is 14 residues long. V gave up 3 bases and J gave up 9 bases; unmatched junction bases: 6. Germline CDR1 reads SGHRS; CDR2 reads YFSETQ. CDR3 sequence: CASSSVGQVSPLHF. CDR3 bases: TGCGCCAGCAGCTCTGTTGGACAGGTTTCACCCCTCCACTTT.

The J gene is TRBJ2-3, the V gene TRBV14; D is unclear. The V and J ends lost 2 bases and 4 bases respectively, with 10 bases between them. Germline values: CDR1 SGHDN, CDR2 FVKESK. This CDR3 spans 14 amino acids. The CDR3 is CASSQYKGADTQYF. The DNA for the CDR3 is TGTGCCAGCAGCCAATACAAAGGTGCAGATACGCAGTATTTT.

This clonotype was recorded many times. The genes are TRBV7-6 and TRBJ2-7; the D gene is possibly TRBD1 (6 bases). The CDR3 has 12 amino acids. Trimming removed 2 bases at V and 5 bases at J, with 7 bases between. Germline V gene lookup returns CDR1 SGHVS and CDR2 FNYEAQ. The CDR3 loop is CASSLKGDEQYF. The CDR3 nucleotides are TGTGCCAGCAGCTTAAAGGGGGACGAGCAGTACTTC. The variable domain in full, completed from reference TRBV7-6 and TRBJ2-7, reads GAGVSQSPRYKVTKRGQDVALRCDPISGHVSLYWYRQALGQGPEFLTYFNYEAQQDKSGLPNDRFSAERPEGSISTLTIQRTEQRDSAMYRCASSLKGDEQYFGPGTRLTVT.

In this sample, this clonotype turned up many times. The chain couples TRBV11-2 to TRBJ2-3; 14 bases align to TRBD2. CDR3 size: 18 residues. The junction had 13 bases not matched to a gene; V was cut back by 5 bases and J by 6 bases. The germline CDR1 and CDR2 sequences are SGHAT and FQNNGV. The CDR3 sequence is CASSPQTGTSGSSDTQYF. The CDR3 nucleotides read TGTGCCAGCAGCCCACAAACCGGGACTAGCGGGAGTTCGGATACGCAGTATTTT.

This clonotype was seen many times. The chain has TRBV6-1 and TRBJ2-3; maybe TRBD1 (6 bases). The CDR3 length is 16 residues. Germline CDR1 is MNHNS and CDR2 is SASEGT. V lost 6 bases to trimming and J lost 4 bases, with 20 bases between them. CDR3 protein: CASRLGGGGHADTQYF. The DNA for the CDR3 is TGTGCCAGCAGACTTGGGGGTGGGGGACACGCAGATACGCAGTATTTT.

The chain has TRBV7-9 and TRBJ1-2; perhaps TRBD1 as D (5 bases). Germline assignment: CDR1 SEHNR and CDR2 FQNEAQ (reference sequence). This CDR3 comprises 16 residues. Deletions cut 4 bases from V and 6 bases from J, with 21 bases between. The CDR3 DNA reads TGTGCCAGCAGCTATCCTTATAGTTCAGGGATCGATGGCTACACCTTC. Its translation is CASSYPYSSGIDGYTF.

This clonotype was counted ten times or more. The rearrangement uses TRBV27 and TRBJ1-2; D is unresolved. The CDR3 consists of 19 residues. Per the germline V gene, CDR1 is MNHEY and CDR2 is SMNVEV (reference sequence). V was pared by 0 bases and J by 4 bases, with 24 bases between. CDR3: CASSLSITARKGLTYGYTF. The CDR3 bases are TGTGCCAGCAGTTTATCGATAACGGCCAGAAAAGGGCTAACCTATGGCTACACCTTC.